The 27 T cell receptor beta chains below come from one sample, sequenced in a study of regulatory T cells in long-lasting Graves disease. Described time point: newly diagnosed GD, antithyroid drugs for less than 3 months. Preparation of the TCR library used RNA extracted from PBMCs. The authors built TCR beta libraries using iRepertoire HTBI primers and Arm-PCR of CDR3 regions. TCRdb redid the calling of the multiplex PCR reads with MiXCR, one entry per CDR3 protein. This table has about 380,000 distinct CDR3 sequences, 15% appearing once. The sample in question was peripheral blood mononuclear cells (PBMCs), obtained at new diagnosis, from a patient treated with antithyroid drugs. The receptor set was obtained from a female donor with Graves disease.

In its sample, this clonotype was seen many times. This chain uses TRBV7-9 with TRBJ1-2; D is unclear. Germline CDR1 SEHNR, CDR2 FQNEAQ (reference sequence). Trimming removed 1 base from V and 6 bases from J, with 6 bases in between. The CDR3 loop spans 12 amino acids. CDR3 sequence (DNA): TGTGCCAGCAGCTTAGGAGGAGATGGCTACACCTTC. It translates to CASSLGGDGYTF.

This clonotype occurred many times. J is TRBJ2-1 and V is TRBV12-3 or TRBV12-4, with TRBD2 identical over 16 bases. With V trimmed by 6 bases and J by 2 bases, 4 bases remained unmatched. There are 17 residues in the CDR3. The CDR3 spells CASRPGTSGRAYNEQFF. The CDR3 DNA is TGTGCCAGCAGGCCGGGGACTAGCGGGAGGGCCTACAATGAGCAGTTCTTC.

The genes are TRBV10-3 and TRBJ2-5, with D possibly TRBD1 on 6 matching bases. Trimming removed 10 bases from V and 7 bases from J, with 19 bases in between. CDR1 ENHRY and CDR2 SYGVKD come from the germline V gene. This CDR3 spans 13 amino acids. The CDR3 nucleotides read TGTGCCACCGCGAAACAGGGCGAGGCGACCCAGTACTTC. This translates into CATAKQGEATQYF.

In its sample, this clonotype was seen many times. The chain couples TRBV6-2 or TRBV6-3 to TRBJ2-1, with 7 bases aligning to TRBD1. This CDR3 is built from 14 residues. Germline V gives CDR1 MNHEY, CDR2 SVGEGT. The trim removed 5 bases at V and 5 bases at J, leaving 6 bases unmatched. CDR3 DNA: TGTGCCAGCAGTATATGGGACAGAAACAATGAGCAGTTCTTC. Its protein product is CASSIWDRNNEQFF.

At least ten counts were recorded for this clonotype. This chain connects TRBV7-2 to TRBJ1-4; 8 positions match TRBD1. Germline V lookup: CDR1 SGHTA, CDR2 FQGNSA. The V and J ends lost 6 bases and 7 bases, in that order; junction bases with no gene match: 13. The CDR3 runs to 16 residues. CDR3 loop: CASRAQDRGVSEKLFF. CDR3 DNA sequence: TGTGCCAGCAGAGCACAAGACAGGGGTGTAAGTGAAAAACTGTTTTTT.

This clonotype was counted many times. One junction end disagrees with the germline gene, perhaps due to a read error. The V call is TRBV28, the J call TRBJ2-3; D possibly uses TRBD1 or TRBD2 (5 bases each). Germline V lookup: CDR1 MDHEN, CDR2 SYDVKM. The CDR3 spans 15 residues. The CDR3: CASSLKDWGTYTQYF. CDR3 sequence (DNA): TGTGCCAGCAGTTTAAAGGACTGGGGCACATATACGCAGTATTTT.

In this sample, this clonotype turned up many times. The J gene is TRBJ2-7, the V gene TRBV3-1; 8 bases are a match to TRBD2. The CDR3 spans 15 residues. Unmatched junction bases numbered 8, after V lost 0 bases and J lost 7 bases. The germline V gene has CDR1 LGHDT and CDR2 YNNKEL (reference sequence). Here the CDR3 reads CASSQELAALGEQYF. In DNA form, the CDR3 reads TGTGCCAGCAGCCAAGAACTAGCGGCCCTCGGAGAGCAGTACTTC.

This clonotype was seen repeatedly, ten times or more. V and J are TRBV2 and TRBJ1-2; 8 bases align to TRBD1. V lost 6 bases and J lost 2; bases outside the gene matches: 8. In germline, CDR1 is SNHLY, CDR2 FYNNEI. The CDR3 length is 15 residues. CDR3 bases: TGTGCCAGCAGGTTGAGACAGGGGAACAACTATGGCTACACCTTC. It codes for CASRLRQGNNYGYTF.

For this clonotype: One base away lies a much larger clone, so this may be a sequencing read error. The V gene is TRBV7-9, the J gene TRBJ2-3, with 8 nucleotides matching TRBD1. The germline V gene has CDR1 SEHNR and CDR2 FQNEAQ (reference sequence). This CDR3 region has 16 residues. The CDR3 sequence: CVSIPTRTGSTDTQYF. For the CDR3, the DNA is TGTGTCAGCATCCCAACCCGGACAGGGAGCACAGATACGCAGTATTTT.

This clonotype was seen only a few times. The genes are TRBV12-3 or TRBV12-4 and TRBJ1-1; no clear D gene. V dropped 3 bases and J dropped 8 bases, with 13 bases sitting between them. The CDR3 has 13 residues. The CDR3 here is CASSFRRSDEAFF. CDR3 nucleotide sequence: TGTGCCAGCAGTTTTAGGCGCAGTGACGAAGCTTTCTTT.

This clonotype was found many times. The chain carries TRBV6-1 and TRBJ2-1; D is possibly TRBD1 or TRBD2 (5 bases each). Germline values: CDR1 MNHNS, CDR2 SASEGT. With 6 bases removed from V and 4 bases from J, the gap between germline ends came to 13 bases. The CDR3 is made up of 14 amino acids. This CDR3 is CASSPGTEYNEQFF. CDR3 sequence (DNA): TGTGCCAGCAGCCCGGGGACGGAATACAATGAGCAGTTCTTC.

Ten or more counts support this clonotype. CDR3 nucleotides: TGTGCCAGCTCACCCCTGGGTGCGGGGGGGCCAGGAGATACGCAGTATTTT. This encodes CASSPLGAGGPGDTQYF. V usage is TRBV12-3 or TRBV12-4 and J usage is TRBJ2-3; TRBD2 matches at 9 bases. This CDR3 has 17 residues. Trimming at V came to 8 bases and at J to 5 bases, leaving 17 bases not matched to a gene.

This clonotype was recorded at least ten times. This chain links TRBV7-6 with TRBJ2-5; 7 bases line up with TRBD2. The CDR3 is made up of 16 amino acids. Germline trimming cut 5 bases from V and 2 bases from J; bases unmatched to any gene: 11. CDR1 is SGHVS, CDR2 FNYEAQ, per germline. In nucleotides, the CDR3 is TGTGCCAGCAGCCCTGGACTAGGAACTCTTCAAGAGACCCAGTACTTC. Protein product: CASSPGLGTLQETQYF.

This clonotype was seen at least ten times. The chain carries TRBV20-1 and TRBJ1-1, with D perhaps TRBD1 (5 bases). V lost 1 base and J lost 0, with 12 bases in between. Germline CDR1 reads DFQATT; CDR2 reads SNEGSKA (reference sequence). This CDR3 has 15 residues. CDR3 DNA sequence: TGCAGTGCTAGAGGTGGGGCGGCAATGAACACTGAAGCTTTCTTT. This encodes CSARGGAAMNTEAFF.

V and J are TRBV5-1 and TRBJ1-2, with TRBD1 identical over 7 bases. This CDR3 is built from 18 residues. Trimming removed 2 bases from V and 6 bases from J; junction bases left unmatched: 19. Germline V lookup: CDR1 SGHRS, CDR2 YFSETQ. CDR3 sequence reads: CASSLTSNPGQSADGYTF. The CDR3 DNA follows: TGCGCCAGCAGCTTAACCTCCAATCCGGGACAGTCAGCAGATGGCTACACCTTC. Full variable domain (outside the CDR3, taken from reference TRBV5-1 and TRBJ1-2): KAGVTQTPRYLIKTRGQQVTLSCSPISGHRSVSWYQQTPGQGLQFLFEYFSETQRNKGNFPGRFSGRQFSNSRSEMNVSTLELGDSALYLCASSLTSNPGQSADGYTFGSGTRLTVV.

Written as DNA, the CDR3 is TGTGCCAGCAGCCTCGGGGGGTTAGCGGAAGCCTACAATGAGCAGTTCTTC. This gives the protein CASSLGGLAEAYNEQFF. The V call is TRBV3-1, the J call TRBJ2-1; TRBD2 aligns across 7 bases. V shed 4 bases and J 2 bases; nucleotides not matched to a gene: 11. There are 17 residues in the CDR3. Germline CDR1 and CDR2: LGHDT and YNNKEL (reference sequence).

The chain uses TRBV20-1 and TRBJ2-3; TRBD1 aligns across 7 bases. Germline V gives CDR1 DFQATT, CDR2 SNEGSKA (reference sequence). This CDR3 has 11 amino acids. Trimming at V came to 4 bases and at J to 9 bases, leaving 4 bases not matched to a gene. The CDR3 DNA follows: TGCAGTGCTAAGACAGGGAGCACGCAGTATTTT. Its protein product is CSAKTGSTQYF.

Remarks on this clonotype: A clone one base away is much larger, so this may be a read error. The chain couples TRBV2 to TRBJ2-3; D is possibly TRBD1 or TRBD2 (6 bases each). This CDR3 is built from 15 residues. Germline lookup yields CDR1 SNHLY and CDR2 FYNNEI. CDR3 DNA sequence: TGTGCCAGCAGGAACAGGGACACTAGCACAGATATGCAGTATTTT. Protein: CASRNRDTSTDMQYF. The whole variable domain, remainder taken from reference TRBV2 and TRBJ2-3, is EPEVTQTPSHQVTQMGQEVILRCVPISNHLYFYWYRQILGQKVEFLVSFYNNEISEKSEIFDDQFSVERPDGSNFTLKIRSTKLEDSAMYFCASRNRDTSTDMQYFGPGTRLTVL.

This clonotype has at least ten counts. The chain links TRBV15 to TRBJ2-2; D is ambiguous. There are 12 residues in the CDR3. The V end lost 5 bases, the J end lost 8 bases, and 9 bases lay between the germline ends. Germline V gives CDR1 LNHNV, CDR2 YYDKDF (reference sequence). The CDR3 nucleotides are TGTGCCACCAGCGGGCCGAGGGGGGAGCTGTTTTTT. Its protein is CATSGPRGELFF.

This clonotype was seen at least ten times. J is TRBJ2-2 and V is TRBV6-1, with D unclear. There are 15 residues in the CDR3. In germline, CDR1 is MNHNS, CDR2 SASEGT. The V and J ends lost 5 bases and 4 bases respectively, with 14 bases between them. The CDR3 DNA reads TGTGCCAGCAGTCTACGGTCCGACACCACCGGGGAGCTGTTTTTT. Translation gives CASSLRSDTTGELFF.

V gene TRBV6-5 combines with J gene TRBJ2-7; the match to TRBD2 covers 10 bases. V lost 4 bases to trimming and J lost 3 bases; unmatched junction nucleotides: 15. The CDR3 extends over 18 amino acids. Germline-derived CDR1 and CDR2 are MNHEY and SVGAGI. The CDR3 region has the DNA TGTGCCAGCAGTTCAAGGGAGCGGGAGGGCCTAGGAGGCTACGAGCAGTACTTC. Translating gives CASSSREREGLGGYEQYF.

This clonotype occurred many times. J is TRBJ1-5 and V is TRBV27; tentative D call: TRBD1 (5 bases). V was shortened by 5 bases and J by 3 bases, with 11 bases between the two germline ends. Germline V gene lookup returns CDR1 MNHEY and CDR2 SMNVEV (reference sequence). CDR3 length equals 14 residues. The CDR3 DNA follows: TGTGCCAGCAGTCCAGGGCTCATCAATCAGCCCCAGCATTTT. Its protein is CASSPGLINQPQHF.

This clonotype was seen at least ten times. The V gene is TRBV20-1, the J gene TRBJ2-7; the D is unclear. The CDR3 covers 14 residues. The germline V gene has CDR1 DFQATT and CDR2 SNEGSKA (reference sequence). Trimming cost V 3 bases and J 3 bases, with 15 bases left between them. The DNA for the CDR3 is TGCAGTGCTAGCCTCTTTGAATTGGGCTACGAGCAGTACTTC. It is translated as CSASLFELGYEQYF.

This clonotype was recorded at least ten times. The rearrangement joins TRBV2 to TRBJ1-5, with D unresolved. V was clipped by 7 bases and J by 7 bases, with 17 bases between them. CDR1 is SNHLY and CDR2 is FYNNEI in the germline V gene. The CDR3 is 14 amino acids. The CDR3 loop is CASKADTSGQPQHF. The CDR3 coding sequence is TGTGCCAGCAAGGCAGACACCTCTGGACAGCCCCAGCATTTT. Using reference TRBV2 and TRBJ1-5 for the parts outside the CDR3, the full variable domain is EPEVTQTPSHQVTQMGQEVILRCVPISNHLYFYWYRQILGQKVEFLVSFYNNEISEKSEIFDDQFSVERPDGSNFTLKIRSTKLEDSAMYFCASKADTSGQPQHFGDGTRLSIL.

The V call is TRBV4-1, the J call TRBJ2-5, with 8 nucleotides matching TRBD1. The germline gives CDR1 MGHRA, CDR2 YSYEKL. The V gene end was trimmed by 0 bases and the J gene end by 7 bases; junction bases not matched to a gene: 4. The CDR3 runs to 14 residues. CDR3 sequence: CASSQDSGTGTQYF. The CDR3 coding sequence is TGCGCCAGCAGCCAAGACTCCGGGACAGGGACCCAGTACTTC.

In the case of this clonotype: Possible read error: a much larger clone is one base away. The CDR3 DNA sequence: TGTGCCAGCAGTTTATTCCTCTCCGACAGGGCGGGGGGGACCCAGTACTTC. This codes for CASSLFLSDRAGGTQYF. This chain joins TRBV28 and TRBJ2-5; maybe TRBD2 (8 bases). Per germline, CDR1 MDHEN and CDR2 SYDVKM. This CDR3 is 17 amino acids long. V lost 1 base to trimming and J lost 7 bases, with 22 bases between them.

Note on this clonotype: This is likely an artifact of a read error, given a far larger clone one base away. The chain couples TRBV7-6 to TRBJ2-7; D is unclear. Germline V gives CDR1 SGHVS, CDR2 FNYEAQ. Trimming left V 6 bases short and J 0 bases short, with 15 bases between. The CDR3 consists of 15 residues. The CDR3 bases are TGTGCCAGCAGGGTCCGGGCGGAGTCCTCCTACGAGCAGTACTTC. It yields the protein CASRVRAESSYEQYF.